The clone carrying this T cell receptor beta chain was recorded only once. Its antigen is not known. These data come from a study of shared clonotypes between healthy human individuals. Study summary: Researchers assigned three CD4 naive, three CD4 memory, two CD8 naive and one CD8 memory plate to each donor. Overall study results and limits: Clonotype sharing across several donors was observed for about 5.2% of naive CD4 clonotypes.

Genomic DNA belonging to each subset was distributed in equal measure over several immunoSEQ plates. Using immunoSEQ multiplex PCR, the repertoire was profiled, and TCRdb retains in-frame clones only, with some absent. The table records millions of clones, around 90% of them present only once. Germline V CDR1 and CDR2: SGHDT, YYEEEE. J gave up 2 bases and V 3 bases, and 5 bases lay outside the gene matches. The CDR3 is 14 amino acids. Input material: naive CD4+ T cells sorted from blood. Subset indicated: CD45RA+ positively selected. The clonotype originates from a young man in good health. The rearrangement uses TRBV5-6 and TRBJ2-7; 7 bases are shared with TRBD1. CDR3 nucleotide sequence: TGTGCCAGCAGCTATGCGACAGGGACCTACGAGCAGTACTTC. Amino acid sequence: CASSYATGTYEQYF.